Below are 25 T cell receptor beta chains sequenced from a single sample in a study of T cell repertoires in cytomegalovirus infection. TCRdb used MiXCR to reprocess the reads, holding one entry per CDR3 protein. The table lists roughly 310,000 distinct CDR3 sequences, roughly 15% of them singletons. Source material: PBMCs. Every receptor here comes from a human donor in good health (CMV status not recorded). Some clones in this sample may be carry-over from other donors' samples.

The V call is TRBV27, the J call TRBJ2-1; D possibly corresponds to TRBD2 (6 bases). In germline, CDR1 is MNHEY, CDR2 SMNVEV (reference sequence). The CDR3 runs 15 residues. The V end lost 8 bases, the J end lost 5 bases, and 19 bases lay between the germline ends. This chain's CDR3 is CASGDGGSLHNEQFF. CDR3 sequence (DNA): TGTGCCAGCGGTGATGGGGGGAGTCTACACAATGAGCAGTTCTTC.

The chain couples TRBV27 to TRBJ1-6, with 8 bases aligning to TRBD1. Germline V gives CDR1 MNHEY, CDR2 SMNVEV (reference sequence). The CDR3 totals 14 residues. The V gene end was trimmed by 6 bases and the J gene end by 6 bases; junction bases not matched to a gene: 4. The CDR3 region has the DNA TGTGCCAGCAGATTAACAGGGGGTAATTCACCCCTCCACTTT. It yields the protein CASRLTGGNSPLHF.

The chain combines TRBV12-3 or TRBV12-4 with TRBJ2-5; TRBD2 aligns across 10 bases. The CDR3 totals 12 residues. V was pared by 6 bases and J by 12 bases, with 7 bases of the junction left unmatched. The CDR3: CASRSTGTSEYF. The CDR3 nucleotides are TGTGCCAGCAGGTCCACCGGGACTAGCGAGTACTTC.

CDR3 sequence reads: CASSLAPGDSLHF. The DNA of the CDR3 is TGTGCCAGCAGTTTAGCGCCAGGGGATTCCCTCCACTTT. The chain recombines TRBV12-3 or TRBV12-4 with TRBJ1-6; D may be TRBD1 (6 bases). V dropped 0 bases and J dropped 14 bases, with 11 bases sitting between them. CDR3 length: 13 residues.

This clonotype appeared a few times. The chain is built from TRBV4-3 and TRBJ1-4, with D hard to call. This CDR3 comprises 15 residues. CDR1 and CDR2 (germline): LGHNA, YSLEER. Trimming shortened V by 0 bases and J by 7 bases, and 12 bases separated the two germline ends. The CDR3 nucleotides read TGCGCCAGCAGCCAAGAAGAGGAGAAGGGTGAAAAACTGTTTTTT. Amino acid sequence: CASSQEEEKGEKLFF.

The CDR3 loop reads CSAQRGKNIQYF. In DNA form, the CDR3 reads TGCAGTGCTCAAAGGGGCAAAAACATTCAGTACTTC. This chain connects TRBV20-1 to TRBJ2-4, with D maybe TRBD1 (5 bases). The ends were cut back, 5 bases at V and 3 bases at J, with 8 bases in the middle. This CDR3 region has 12 residues. Germline-derived CDR1 and CDR2 are DFQATT and SNEGSKA (reference sequence).

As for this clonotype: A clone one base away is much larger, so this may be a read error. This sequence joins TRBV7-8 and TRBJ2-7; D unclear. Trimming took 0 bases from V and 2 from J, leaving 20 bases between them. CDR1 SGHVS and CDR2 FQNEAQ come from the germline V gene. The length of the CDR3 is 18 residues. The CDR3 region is CASSLAGKGPRPTYEQYF. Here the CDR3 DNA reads TGTGCCAGCAGCTTAGCGGGAAAAGGGCCACGTCCTACCTACGAGCAGTACTTC.

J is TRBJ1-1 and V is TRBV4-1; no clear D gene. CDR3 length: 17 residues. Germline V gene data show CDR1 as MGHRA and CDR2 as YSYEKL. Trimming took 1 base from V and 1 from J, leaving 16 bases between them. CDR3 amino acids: CASSQVTLDARNTEAFF. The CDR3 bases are TGCGCCAGCAGCCAAGTAACATTAGACGCAAGGAACACTGAAGCTTTCTTT.

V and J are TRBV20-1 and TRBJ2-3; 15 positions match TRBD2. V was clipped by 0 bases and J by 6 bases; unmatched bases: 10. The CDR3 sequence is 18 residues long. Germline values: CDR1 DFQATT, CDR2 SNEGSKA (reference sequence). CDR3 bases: TGCAGTGCTAGAGACCCGGGACTAGCGGGGGGCGCCCTCGATACGCAGTATTTT. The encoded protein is CSARDPGLAGGALDTQYF.

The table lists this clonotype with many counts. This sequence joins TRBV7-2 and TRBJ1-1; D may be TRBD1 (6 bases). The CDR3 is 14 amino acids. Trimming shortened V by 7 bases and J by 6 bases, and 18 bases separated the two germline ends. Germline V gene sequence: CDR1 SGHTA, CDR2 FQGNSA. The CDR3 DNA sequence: TGTGCCAGCAAATCACAGGGATTGGCGGCTGAAGCTTTCTTT. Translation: CASKSQGLAAEAFF.

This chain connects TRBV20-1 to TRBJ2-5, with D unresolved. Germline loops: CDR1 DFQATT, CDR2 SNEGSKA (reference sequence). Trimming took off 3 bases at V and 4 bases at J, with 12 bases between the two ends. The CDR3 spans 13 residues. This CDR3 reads CSASRIGGETQYF. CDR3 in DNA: TGCAGTGCTAGCAGGATCGGTGGAGAGACCCAGTACTTC.

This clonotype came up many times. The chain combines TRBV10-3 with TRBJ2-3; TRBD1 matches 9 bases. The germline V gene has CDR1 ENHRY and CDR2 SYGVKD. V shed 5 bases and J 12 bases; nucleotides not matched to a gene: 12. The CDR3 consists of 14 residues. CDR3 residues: CAISTSGTGSVQYF. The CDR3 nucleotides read TGTGCCATCAGTACCTCCGGGACAGGGAGTGTTCAGTATTTT.

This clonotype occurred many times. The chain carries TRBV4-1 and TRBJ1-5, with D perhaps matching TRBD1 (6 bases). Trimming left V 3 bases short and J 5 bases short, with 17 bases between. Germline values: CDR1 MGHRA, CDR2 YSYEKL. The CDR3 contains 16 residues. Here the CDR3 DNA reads TGCGCCAGCAGCCAGGGGGCGGTAGGTTTGGATCAGCCCCAGCATTTT. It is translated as CASSQGAVGLDQPQHF.

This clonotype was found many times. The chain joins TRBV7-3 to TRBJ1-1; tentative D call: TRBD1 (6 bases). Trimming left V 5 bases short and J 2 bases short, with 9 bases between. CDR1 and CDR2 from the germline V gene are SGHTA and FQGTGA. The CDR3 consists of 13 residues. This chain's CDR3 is CASSADSNTEAFF. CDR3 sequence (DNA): TGTGCCAGCAGCGCGGACAGCAACACTGAAGCTTTCTTT.

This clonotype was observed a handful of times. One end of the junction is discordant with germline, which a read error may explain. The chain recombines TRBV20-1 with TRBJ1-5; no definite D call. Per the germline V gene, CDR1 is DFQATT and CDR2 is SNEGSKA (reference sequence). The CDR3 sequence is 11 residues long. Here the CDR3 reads CSAGEGQPQHF. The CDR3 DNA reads TGCAGTGCTGGAGAAGGTCAGCCCCAGCATTTT.

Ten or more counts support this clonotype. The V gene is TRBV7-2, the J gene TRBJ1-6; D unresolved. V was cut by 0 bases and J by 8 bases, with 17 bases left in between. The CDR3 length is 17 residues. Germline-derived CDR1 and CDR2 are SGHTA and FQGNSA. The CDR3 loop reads CASSLAPSRPRDSPLHF. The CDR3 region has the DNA TGTGCCAGCAGCTTAGCGCCGAGTCGTCCTAGGGATTCACCCCTCCACTTT.

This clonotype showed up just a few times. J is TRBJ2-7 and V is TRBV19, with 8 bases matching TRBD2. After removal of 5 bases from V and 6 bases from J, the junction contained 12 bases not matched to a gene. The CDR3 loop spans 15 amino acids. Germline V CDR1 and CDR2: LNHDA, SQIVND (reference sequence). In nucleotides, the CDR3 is TGTGCCAGTAGTGCCGGGACTAGTTCTCTCCGCGAGCAGTACTTC. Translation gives CASSAGTSSLREQYF.

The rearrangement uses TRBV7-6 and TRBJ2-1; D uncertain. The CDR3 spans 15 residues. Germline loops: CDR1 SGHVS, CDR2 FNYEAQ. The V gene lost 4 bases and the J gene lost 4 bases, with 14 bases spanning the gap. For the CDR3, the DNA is TGTGCCAGCAGCTCCGTCCGAAAAACGTACAATGAGCAGTTCTTC. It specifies CASSSVRKTYNEQFF. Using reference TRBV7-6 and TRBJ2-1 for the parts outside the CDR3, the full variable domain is GAGVSQSPRYKVTKRGQDVALRCDPISGHVSLYWYRQALGQGPEFLTYFNYEAQQDKSGLPNDRFSAERPEGSISTLTIQRTEQRDSAMYRCASSSVRKTYNEQFFGPGTRLTVL.

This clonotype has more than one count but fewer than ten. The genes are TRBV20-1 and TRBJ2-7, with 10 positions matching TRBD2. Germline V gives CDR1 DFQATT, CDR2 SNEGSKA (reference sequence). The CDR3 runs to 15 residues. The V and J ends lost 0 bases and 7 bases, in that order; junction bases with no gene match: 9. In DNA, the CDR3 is TGCAGTGCTAGAGATCCTAGCGGGGGCCGTGAGGAGCAGTACTTC. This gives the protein CSARDPSGGREEQYF.

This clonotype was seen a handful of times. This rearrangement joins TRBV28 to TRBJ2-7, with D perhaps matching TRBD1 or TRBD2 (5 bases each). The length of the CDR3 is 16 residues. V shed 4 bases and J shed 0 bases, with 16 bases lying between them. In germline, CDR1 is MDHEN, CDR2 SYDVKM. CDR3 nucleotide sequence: TGTGCCAGCAGTTCCTATTACAGGAGGAGCTCCTACGAGCAGTACTTC. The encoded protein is CASSSYYRRSSYEQYF.

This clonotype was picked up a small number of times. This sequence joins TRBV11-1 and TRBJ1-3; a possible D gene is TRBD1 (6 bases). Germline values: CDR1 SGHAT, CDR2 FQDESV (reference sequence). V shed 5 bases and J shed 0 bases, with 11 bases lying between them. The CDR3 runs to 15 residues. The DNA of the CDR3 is TGTGCCAGCAGCCCGGACAGCTTCTCTGGAAACACCATATATTTT. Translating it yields CASSPDSFSGNTIYF.

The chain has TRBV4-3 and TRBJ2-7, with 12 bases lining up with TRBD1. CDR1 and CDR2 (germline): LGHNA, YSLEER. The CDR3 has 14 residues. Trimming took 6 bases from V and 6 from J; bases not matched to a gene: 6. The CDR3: CASSAGTGGLEQYF. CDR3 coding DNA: TGCGCCAGCAGTGCCGGGACAGGGGGCCTCGAGCAGTACTTC.

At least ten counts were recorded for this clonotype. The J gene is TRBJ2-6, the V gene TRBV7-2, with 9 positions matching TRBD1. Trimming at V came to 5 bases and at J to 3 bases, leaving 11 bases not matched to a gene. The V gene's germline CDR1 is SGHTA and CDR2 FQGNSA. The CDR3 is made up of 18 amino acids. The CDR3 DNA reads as TGTGCCAGCAGCCTACGATCCGGGACAGGGTTTGGGGCCAACGTCCTGACTTTC. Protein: CASSLRSGTGFGANVLTF.

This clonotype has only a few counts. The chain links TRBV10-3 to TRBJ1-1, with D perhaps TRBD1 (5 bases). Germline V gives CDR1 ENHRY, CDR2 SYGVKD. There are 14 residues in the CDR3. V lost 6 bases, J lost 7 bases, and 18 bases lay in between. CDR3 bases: TGTGCCATCAGGGAAGACAGACCGGTCCGTGAAGCTTTCTTT. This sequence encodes CAIREDRPVREAFF.

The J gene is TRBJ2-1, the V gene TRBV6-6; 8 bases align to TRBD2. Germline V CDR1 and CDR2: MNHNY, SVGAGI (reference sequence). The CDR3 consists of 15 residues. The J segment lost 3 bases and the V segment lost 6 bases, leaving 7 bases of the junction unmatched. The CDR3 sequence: CASSLLSGNYNEQFF. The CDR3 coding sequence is TGTGCCAGCAGCCTTCTTAGCGGGAACTACAATGAGCAGTTCTTC.